What follows describes a single T cell receptor beta chain. Running of the assay took place at deep level. Profiling relied on immunoSEQ multiplex PCR, and the TCRdb table lists in-frame clones only, not all of them. Here the sample spans approximately 2.3 million clones, 85% to 95% being singletons. These data are taken from a study of shared clonotypes between healthy human individuals. CD4+ cells were split into CD45RA+ naive and CD45RA-negative memory subsets. The CDR3 runs 14 residues. In germline, CDR1 is MNHNY, CDR2 SVGAGI (reference sequence). V was clipped by 4 bases and J by 8 bases; unmatched bases: 8.

This chain links TRBV6-6 with TRBJ1-1; 9 nucleotides match TRBD1. This sequence originates from a man aged 18 to 29 in good health. Some clones in this sample may be carry-over from other donors' samples. The sequencing sample was made of naive CD4+ T cells from PBMCs. Subset described: CD45RA+ positively selected. The CDR3 loop is CASSLGQGGREAFF. In DNA, the CDR3 is TGTGCCAGCAGTTTGGGACAGGGCGGTCGGGAAGCTTTCTTT.